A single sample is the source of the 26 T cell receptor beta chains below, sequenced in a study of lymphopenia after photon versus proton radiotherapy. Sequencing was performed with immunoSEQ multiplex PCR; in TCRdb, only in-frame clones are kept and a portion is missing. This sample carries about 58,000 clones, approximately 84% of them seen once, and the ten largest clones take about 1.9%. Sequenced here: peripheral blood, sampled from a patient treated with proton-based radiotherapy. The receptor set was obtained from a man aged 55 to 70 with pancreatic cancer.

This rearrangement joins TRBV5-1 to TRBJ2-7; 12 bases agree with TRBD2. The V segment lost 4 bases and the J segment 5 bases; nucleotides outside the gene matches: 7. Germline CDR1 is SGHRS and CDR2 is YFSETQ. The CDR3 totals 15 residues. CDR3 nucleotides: TGCGCCAGCAGCCTACTAGCGGGAGGTAGGGACGAGCAGTACTTC. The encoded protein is CASSLLAGGRDEQYF. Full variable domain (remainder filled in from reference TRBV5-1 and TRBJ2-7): KAGVTQTPRYLIKTRGQQVTLSCSPISGHRSVSWYQQTPGQGLQFLFEYFSETQRNKGNFPGRFSGRQFSNSRSEMNVSTLELGDSALYLCASSLLAGGRDEQYFGPGTRLTVT.

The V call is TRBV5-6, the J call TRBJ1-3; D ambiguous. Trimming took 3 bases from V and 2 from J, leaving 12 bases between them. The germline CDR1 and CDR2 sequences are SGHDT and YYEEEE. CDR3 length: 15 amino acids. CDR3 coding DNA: TGTGCCAGCAGCTCGACTGGGTGGGCTGGAAACACCATATATTTT. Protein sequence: CASSSTGWAGNTIYF. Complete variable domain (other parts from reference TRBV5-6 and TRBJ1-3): DAGVTQSPTHLIKTRGQQVTLRCSPKSGHDTVSWYQQALGQGPQFIFQYYEEEERQRGNFPDRFSGHQFPNYSSELNVNALLLGDSALYLCASSSTGWAGNTIYFGEGSWLTVV.

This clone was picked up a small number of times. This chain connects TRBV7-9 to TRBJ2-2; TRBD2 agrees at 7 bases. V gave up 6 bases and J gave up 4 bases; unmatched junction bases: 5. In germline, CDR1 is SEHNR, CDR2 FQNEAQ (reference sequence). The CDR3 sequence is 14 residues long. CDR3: CASSPREVTGELFF. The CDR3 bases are TGTGCCAGCAGTCCTCGGGAGGTCACCGGGGAGCTGTTTTTT.

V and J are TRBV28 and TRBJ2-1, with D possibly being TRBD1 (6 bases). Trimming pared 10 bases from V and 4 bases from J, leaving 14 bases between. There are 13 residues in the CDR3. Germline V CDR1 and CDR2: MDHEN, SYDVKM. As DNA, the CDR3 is TGTGCCACCCCCGACAGGTTTTACAATGAGCAGTTCTTC. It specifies CATPDRFYNEQFF. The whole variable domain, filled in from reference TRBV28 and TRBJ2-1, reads DVKVTQSSRYLVKRTGEKVFLECVQDMDHENMFWYRQDPGLGLRLIYFSYDVKMKEKGDIPEGYSVSREKKERFSLILESASTNQTSMYLCATPDRFYNEQFFGPGTRLTVL.

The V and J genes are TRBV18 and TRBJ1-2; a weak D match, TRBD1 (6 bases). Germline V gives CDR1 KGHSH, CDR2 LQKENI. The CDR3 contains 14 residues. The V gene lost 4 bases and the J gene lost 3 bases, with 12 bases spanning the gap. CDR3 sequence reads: CASSQGVRDYGYTF. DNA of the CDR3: TGTGCCAGCTCACAGGGGGTCAGGGACTATGGCTACACCTTC.

The CDR3 DNA sequence: TGTGCCAGCAGTTTCGGGGGAAATGGCTACACCTTC. Translation: CASSFGGNGYTF. V is TRBV28 and J is TRBJ1-2, with TRBD1 as a possible D gene (5 bases). The germline gives CDR1 MDHEN, CDR2 SYDVKM. This CDR3 has 12 residues. Between the trimmed V and J ends, which lost 3 bases and 6 bases, there was a span of 8 bases.

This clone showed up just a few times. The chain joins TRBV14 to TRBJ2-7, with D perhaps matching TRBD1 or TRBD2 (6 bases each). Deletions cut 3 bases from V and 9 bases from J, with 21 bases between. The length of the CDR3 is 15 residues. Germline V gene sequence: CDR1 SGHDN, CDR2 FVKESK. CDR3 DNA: TGTGCCAGCAGCCAGTGGGGGGCGCCTCAACGCGGGCAGTACTTC. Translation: CASSQWGAPQRGQYF.

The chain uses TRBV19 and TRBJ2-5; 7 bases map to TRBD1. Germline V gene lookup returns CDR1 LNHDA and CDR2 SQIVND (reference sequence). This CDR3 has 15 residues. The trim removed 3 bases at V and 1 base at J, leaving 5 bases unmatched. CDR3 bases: TGTGCCAGTAGTATGCGACAGGGCGTCCAAGAGACCCAGTACTTC. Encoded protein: CASSMRQGVQETQYF.

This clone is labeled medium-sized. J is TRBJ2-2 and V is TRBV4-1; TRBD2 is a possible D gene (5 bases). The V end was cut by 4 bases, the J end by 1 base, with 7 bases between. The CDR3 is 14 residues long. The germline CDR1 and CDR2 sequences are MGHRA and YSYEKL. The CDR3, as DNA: TGCGCCAGCAGCCCCCGGGAGAACACCGGGGAGCTGTTTTTT. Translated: CASSPRENTGELFF.

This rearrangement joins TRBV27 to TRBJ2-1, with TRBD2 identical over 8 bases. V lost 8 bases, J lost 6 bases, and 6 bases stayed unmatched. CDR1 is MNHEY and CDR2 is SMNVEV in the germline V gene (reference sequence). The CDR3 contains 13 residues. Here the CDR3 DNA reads TGTGCCAGCGCGGGAGGTTGGGCCAATGAGCAGTTCTTC. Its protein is CASAGGWANEQFF.

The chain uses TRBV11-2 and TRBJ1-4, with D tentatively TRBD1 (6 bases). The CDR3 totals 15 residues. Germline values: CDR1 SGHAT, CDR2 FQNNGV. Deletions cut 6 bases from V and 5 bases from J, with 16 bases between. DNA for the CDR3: TGTGCCAGCAGTGTCACAGGGTCGGGAAATGAAAAACTGTTTTTT. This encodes CASSVTGSGNEKLFF.

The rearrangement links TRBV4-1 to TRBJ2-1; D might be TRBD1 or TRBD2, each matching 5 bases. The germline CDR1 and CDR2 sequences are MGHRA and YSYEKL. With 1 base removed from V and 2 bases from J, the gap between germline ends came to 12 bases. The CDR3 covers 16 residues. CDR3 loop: CASSQVRGVAYNEQFF. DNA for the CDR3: TGCGCCAGCAGCCAAGTACGAGGGGTGGCCTACAATGAGCAGTTCTTC.

This CDR3 is CASSPEGRSYGYTF. The CDR3 DNA reads as TGTGCCAGCTCACCGGAGGGGAGGAGCTATGGCTACACCTTC. This chain connects TRBV18 to TRBJ1-2, with a tentative D call TRBD1 (5 bases). CDR1 and CDR2 (germline): KGHSH, LQKENI. The V end lost 3 bases, the J end lost 4 bases, and 12 bases lay between the germline ends. The CDR3 runs 14 residues.

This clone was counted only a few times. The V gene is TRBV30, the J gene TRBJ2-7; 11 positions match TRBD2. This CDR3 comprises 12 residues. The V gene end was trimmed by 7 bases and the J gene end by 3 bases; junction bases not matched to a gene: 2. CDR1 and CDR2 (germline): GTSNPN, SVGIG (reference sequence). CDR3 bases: TGTGCCTCCCTAGCGGGAGGCTACGAGCAGTACTTC. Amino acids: CASLAGGYEQYF.

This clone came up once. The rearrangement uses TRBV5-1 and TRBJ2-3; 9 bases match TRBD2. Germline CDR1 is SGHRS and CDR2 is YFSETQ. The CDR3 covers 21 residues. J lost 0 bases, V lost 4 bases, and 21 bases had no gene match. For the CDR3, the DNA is TGCGCCAGCAGCCCCTCGACAGGGAGAGCTAGCGGGATACTTAGCACAGATACGCAGTATTTT. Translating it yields CASSPSTGRASGILSTDTQYF. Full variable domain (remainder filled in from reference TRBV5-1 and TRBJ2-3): KAGVTQTPRYLIKTRGQQVTLSCSPISGHRSVSWYQQTPGQGLQFLFEYFSETQRNKGNFPGRFSGRQFSNSRSEMNVSTLELGDSALYLCASSPSTGRASGILSTDTQYFGPGTRLTVL.

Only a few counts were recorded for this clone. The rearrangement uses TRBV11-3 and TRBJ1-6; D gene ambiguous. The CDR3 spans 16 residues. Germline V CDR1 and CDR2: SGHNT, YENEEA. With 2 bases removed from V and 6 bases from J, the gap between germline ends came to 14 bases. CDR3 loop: CASSLQLRSGNSPLHF. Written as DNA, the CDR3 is TGTGCCAGCAGCTTACAACTCCGGTCGGGTAATTCACCCCTCCACTTT.

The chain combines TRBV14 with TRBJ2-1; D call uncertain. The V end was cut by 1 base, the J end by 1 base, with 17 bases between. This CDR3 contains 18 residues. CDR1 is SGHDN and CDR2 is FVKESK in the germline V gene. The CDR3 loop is CASSQVTGRPRSYNEQFF. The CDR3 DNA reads TGTGCCAGCAGCCAAGTAACGGGCCGCCCTCGTTCCTACAATGAGCAGTTCTTC.

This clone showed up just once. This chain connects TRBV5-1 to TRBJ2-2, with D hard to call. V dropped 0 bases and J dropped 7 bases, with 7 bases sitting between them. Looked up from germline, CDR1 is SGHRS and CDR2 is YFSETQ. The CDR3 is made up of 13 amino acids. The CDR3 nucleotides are TGCGCCAGCAGCTTGGAACTCTTCGGGGAGCTGTTTTTT. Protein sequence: CASSLELFGELFF.

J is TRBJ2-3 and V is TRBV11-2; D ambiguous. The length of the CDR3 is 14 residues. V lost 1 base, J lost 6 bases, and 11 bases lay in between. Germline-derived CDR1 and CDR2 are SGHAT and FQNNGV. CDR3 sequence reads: CASSLASLGDTQYF. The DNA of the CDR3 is TGTGCCAGCAGCTTAGCATCACTCGGGGATACGCAGTATTTT.

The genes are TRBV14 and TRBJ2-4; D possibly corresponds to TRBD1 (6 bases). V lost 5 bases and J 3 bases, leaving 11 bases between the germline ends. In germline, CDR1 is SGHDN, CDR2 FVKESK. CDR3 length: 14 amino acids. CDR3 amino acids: CASSEGQIKNIQYF. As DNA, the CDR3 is TGTGCCAGCAGCGAAGGACAGATCAAAAACATTCAGTACTTC.

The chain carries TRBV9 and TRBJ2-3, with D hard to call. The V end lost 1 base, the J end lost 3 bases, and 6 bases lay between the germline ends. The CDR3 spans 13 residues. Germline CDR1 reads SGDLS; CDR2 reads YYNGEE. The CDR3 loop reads CASSVIGTDTQYF. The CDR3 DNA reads TGTGCCAGCAGCGTAATAGGAACAGATACGCAGTATTTT.

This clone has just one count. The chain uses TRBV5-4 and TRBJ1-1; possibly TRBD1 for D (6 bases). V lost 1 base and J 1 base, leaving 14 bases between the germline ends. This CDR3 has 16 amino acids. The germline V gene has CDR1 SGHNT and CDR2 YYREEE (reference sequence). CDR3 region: CASSLPAGAPNTEAFF. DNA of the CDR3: TGTGCCAGCAGCTTGCCGGCAGGGGCCCCGAACACTGAAGCTTTCTTT. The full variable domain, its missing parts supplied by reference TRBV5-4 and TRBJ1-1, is ETGVTQSPTHLIKTRGQQVTLRCSSQSGHNTVSWYQQALGQGPQFIFQYYREEENGRGNFPPRFSGLQFPNYSSELNVNALELDDSALYLCASSLPAGAPNTEAFFGQGTRLTVV.

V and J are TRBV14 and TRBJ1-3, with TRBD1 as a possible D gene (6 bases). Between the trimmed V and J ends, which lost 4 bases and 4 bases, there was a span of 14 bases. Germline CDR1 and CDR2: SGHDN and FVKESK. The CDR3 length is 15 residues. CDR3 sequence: CASSPSPGDGNTIYF. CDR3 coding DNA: TGTGCCAGCAGCCCGTCACCAGGGGACGGAAACACCATATATTTT.

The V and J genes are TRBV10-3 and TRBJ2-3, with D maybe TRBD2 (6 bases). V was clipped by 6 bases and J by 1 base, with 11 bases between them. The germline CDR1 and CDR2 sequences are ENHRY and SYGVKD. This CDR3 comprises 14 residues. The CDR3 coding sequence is TGTGCCATCAGGGGTAGCGGAGGCACAGATACGCAGTATTTT. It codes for CAIRGSGGTDTQYF.

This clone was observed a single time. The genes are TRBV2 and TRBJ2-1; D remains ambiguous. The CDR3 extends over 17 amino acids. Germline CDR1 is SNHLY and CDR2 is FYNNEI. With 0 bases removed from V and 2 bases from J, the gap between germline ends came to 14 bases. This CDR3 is CASSEAWGLVPYNEQFF. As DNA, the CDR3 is TGTGCCAGCAGTGAAGCATGGGGTTTAGTCCCCTACAATGAGCAGTTCTTC.

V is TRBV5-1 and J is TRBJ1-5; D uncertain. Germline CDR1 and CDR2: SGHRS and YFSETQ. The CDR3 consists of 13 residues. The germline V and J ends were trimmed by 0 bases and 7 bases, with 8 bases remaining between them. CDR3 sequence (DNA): TGCGCCAGCAGCTTGGGTCCCATGCAGCCCCAGCATTTT. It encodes CASSLGPMQPQHF.